The clone carrying this T cell receptor (beta chain) was counted at least ten times. Antigen: not known. The entry originates in a study of regulatory T cells in long-lasting Graves disease. This CDR3 has 15 amino acids. Trimming removed 2 bases from V and 2 bases from J, with 12 bases in between. CDR1 and CDR2 (germline): SNHLY, FYNNEI. Overall study findings and caveats: Persistent patients shared more public clonotypes (about 2,600) than new patients (just under 1,000). Gene preferences differed: TRBV28, TRBJ1-2, TRBJ2-5 in persistent cases.

Stated time point: newly diagnosed GD, antithyroid drugs for less than 3 months. After RNA was extracted from PBMCs, the TCR library was made from it. CDR3-region Arm-PCR and iRepertoire HTBI primers produced the TCR beta libraries. TCRdb fed the multiplex PCR reads into MiXCR, producing one record per CDR3 protein. The table shows about 440,000 distinct CDR3 sequences, with about 15% occurring only once. This sample also belongs to another study, concerning T cells in Graves' hyperthyroidism and ophthalmopathy. Turning to that study: Most expanded thyroid clonotypes above 0.001 also appeared in blood.

The clonotype was recovered from a woman aged 25 to 39 with Graves disease. This chain connects TRBV2 to TRBJ1-2; D is unclear. The material sequenced was peripheral blood mononuclear cells (PBMCs), taken at new diagnosis, from a patient treated with antithyroid drugs. The CDR3 reads CASSEWGSRNYGYTF. Written as DNA, the CDR3 is TGTGCCAGCAGTGAATGGGGATCCCGGAACTATGGCTACACCTTC.